These 24 T cell receptor beta chains were all obtained from the same sample, sequenced in a study of T cell changes during pregnancy in multiple sclerosis. Only in-frame clones appear in the TCRdb table, and some are missing; sequencing was by immunoSEQ multiplex PCR. The sample lists 85,000 to 100,000 clones; under 95% were seen once. The sample here was peripheral blood, taken after pregnancy. Receptor source: a female donor with multiple sclerosis, enrolled in a pregnancy study.

This sequence joins TRBV27 and TRBJ2-7; the match to TRBD1 covers 7 bases. The CDR3 extends over 14 amino acids. Germline V gene lookup returns CDR1 MNHEY and CDR2 SMNVEV (reference sequence). Germline trimming cut 4 bases from V and 1 base from J; bases unmatched to any gene: 4. The CDR3 protein is CASSSTGASYEQYF. The DNA for the CDR3 is TGTGCCAGCAGTTCCACAGGGGCTTCCTACGAGCAGTACTTC.

The rearrangement uses TRBV4-1 and TRBJ2-1; TRBD2 matches 7 bases. The CDR3 runs to 17 residues. The trim removed 1 base at V and 8 bases at J, leaving 14 bases unmatched. CDR1 MGHRA and CDR2 YSYEKL come from the germline V gene. CDR3 in amino acids: CASSQVQAGSREDEQFF. The CDR3 bases are TGCGCCAGCAGCCAAGTCCAAGCGGGGAGTCGTGAGGATGAGCAGTTCTTC.

The rearrangement uses TRBV5-1 and TRBJ2-7; weak D call: TRBD2 (6 bases). CDR1 is SGHRS, CDR2 YFSETQ, per germline. V gave up 1 base and J gave up 5 bases, with 13 bases separating them. The length of the CDR3 is 14 residues. CDR3 DNA sequence: TGCGCCAGCAGCTTGCCCGGGAGAGAAAACGAGCAGTACTTC. Translation: CASSLPGRENEQYF.

The gene calls are TRBV4-2 and TRBJ2-7; 10 positions match TRBD1. The CDR3 is 15 residues long. CDR1 is LGHNA, CDR2 YNFKEQ, per germline. Trimming took 6 bases from V and 4 from J; bases not matched to a gene: 9. The CDR3 sequence is CASSHTGTGDYEQYF. Here the CDR3 DNA reads TGTGCCAGCAGTCACACCGGGACAGGGGATTACGAGCAGTACTTC.

The V call is TRBV29-1, the J call TRBJ2-1; tentatively, D is TRBD2 (5 bases). The CDR3 consists of 14 residues. V was pared by 4 bases and J by 0 bases, with 10 bases between. Germline assignment: CDR1 SQVTM and CDR2 ANQGSEA. CDR3 in amino acids: CSVVAGSSYNEQFF. The CDR3 DNA follows: TGCAGCGTTGTGGCGGGCAGCTCCTACAATGAGCAGTTCTTC.

The CDR3 DNA sequence: TGTGCCAGCAGCTTGGGCGGCCAGGGGGAGACAGATACGCAGTATTTT. This encodes CASSLGGQGETDTQYF. The chain carries TRBV5-4 and TRBJ2-3; TRBD1 matches 7 bases. The CDR3 totals 16 residues. Germline trimming cut 0 bases from V and 3 bases from J; bases unmatched to any gene: 7. CDR1 is SGHNT and CDR2 is YYREEE in the germline V gene (reference sequence).

V is TRBV19 and J is TRBJ2-3; D possibly corresponds to TRBD1 (6 bases). The CDR3 covers 15 residues. CDR1 is LNHDA and CDR2 is SQIVND in the germline V gene (reference sequence). The V and J ends lost 4 bases and 2 bases respectively, with 13 bases between them. The CDR3 bases are TGTGCCAGTAGTACATGGACAGCAGCCACAGATACGCAGTATTTT. Translated: CASSTWTAATDTQYF.

The V and J genes are TRBV10-2 and TRBJ1-5; 8 positions agree with TRBD1. Trimming cost V 6 bases and J 3 bases; bases outside gene matches: 4. The length of the CDR3 is 14 residues. Germline V gene sequence: CDR1 WSHSY, CDR2 SAAADI. The CDR3 region is CASRGQVPNQPQHF. CDR3 bases: TGCGCCAGCAGGGGACAGGTCCCCAATCAGCCCCAGCATTTT.

The chain couples TRBV11-2 to TRBJ1-2, with 7 nucleotides matching TRBD1. Germline assignment: CDR1 SGHAT and CDR2 FQNNGV. This CDR3 is built from 15 residues. V shed 0 bases and J 8 bases; nucleotides not matched to a gene: 9. CDR3 amino acids: CASSLDLRQGDGYTF. CDR3 in DNA: TGTGCCAGCAGCTTAGATCTAAGGCAGGGGGACGGCTACACCTTC.

V gene TRBV18 combines with J gene TRBJ2-1; 12 bases agree with TRBD2. This CDR3 is 18 amino acids long. V shed 0 bases and J 1 base; nucleotides not matched to a gene: 4. Looked up from germline, CDR1 is KGHSH and CDR2 is LQKENI. The CDR3, as DNA: TGTGCCAGCTCACCACCCATTACTAGCGGGGGGTCCTACAATGAGCAGTTCTTC. Translation gives CASSPPITSGGSYNEQFF.

The J gene is TRBJ1-1, the V gene TRBV6-1; tentative D call: TRBD1 (5 bases). Germline CDR1 and CDR2: MNHNS and SASEGT. The CDR3 has 16 residues. V was clipped by 1 base and J by 0 bases, with 12 bases between them. The CDR3 DNA sequence: TGTGCCAGCAGTGAAGGGTGGGGCAGCATGAACACTGAAGCTTTCTTT. Translating it yields CASSEGWGSMNTEAFF.

This clone was seen only once. The CDR3 DNA follows: TGTGCCAGCAGTGGCCCGGACAGGGTTTATAGCAATCAGCCCCAGCATTTT. Residues: CASSGPDRVYSNQPQHF. The V gene is TRBV6-1, the J gene TRBJ1-5; 8 bases fit TRBD1. Germline V lookup: CDR1 MNHNS, CDR2 SASEGT. The CDR3 has 17 residues. J lost 0 bases, V lost 4 bases, and 8 bases had no gene match.

The chain recombines TRBV9 with TRBJ2-1; TRBD2 matches 8 bases. V was pared by 0 bases and J by 2 bases, with 1 base of the junction left unmatched. This CDR3 is built from 15 residues. The germline CDR1 and CDR2 sequences are SGDLS and YYNGEE. The CDR3 bases are TGTGCCAGCAGCGTAGAGCGGGAGCCCTACAATGAGCAGTTCTTC. It codes for CASSVEREPYNEQFF.

The V gene is TRBV2, the J gene TRBJ2-7, with 9 bases matching TRBD2. This CDR3 is 18 amino acids long. CDR1 and CDR2 (germline): SNHLY, FYNNEI. The V and J ends lost 3 bases and 5 bases, in that order; junction bases with no gene match: 17. Here the CDR3 reads CASSDPSGMSSGSHEQYF. CDR3 in DNA: TGTGCCAGCAGTGATCCCAGTGGAATGAGTAGCGGGAGCCACGAGCAGTACTTC.

This chain connects TRBV27 to TRBJ2-2; the match to TRBD1 covers 10 bases. Per the germline V gene, CDR1 is MNHEY and CDR2 is SMNVEV (reference sequence). V dropped 5 bases and J dropped 2; count of bases not matched to a gene: 2. CDR3 length: 15 residues. CDR3 amino acids: CASSGTGANTGELFF. Here the CDR3 DNA reads TGTGCCAGCAGTGGGACAGGGGCCAACACCGGGGAGCTGTTTTTT.

J is TRBJ1-2 and V is TRBV2; 11 bases are a match to TRBD1. The V gene's germline CDR1 is SNHLY and CDR2 FYNNEI. Trimming cost V 7 bases and J 6 bases; bases outside gene matches: 4. The CDR3 is 13 residues long. This chain's CDR3 is CASKGQGADGYTF. The CDR3 nucleotides are TGTGCCAGCAAAGGACAGGGGGCGGATGGCTACACCTTC.

This clone was seen just once. The chain links TRBV7-2 to TRBJ2-7, with D possibly TRBD2 on 7 matching bases. This CDR3 has 14 amino acids. Trimming shortened V by 7 bases and J by 5 bases, and 18 bases separated the two germline ends. Germline V gene lookup returns CDR1 SGHTA and CDR2 FQGNSA. Written as DNA, the CDR3 is TGTGCCAGCACCCCTTTTGCGGGGGCGAACGAGCAGTACTTC. Protein: CASTPFAGANEQYF.

The chain has TRBV6-6 and TRBJ2-5; 8 bases agree with TRBD2. Trimming at V came to 5 bases and at J to 3 bases, leaving 8 bases not matched to a gene. The CDR3 consists of 15 residues. Germline lookup yields CDR1 MNHNY and CDR2 SVGAGI (reference sequence). This CDR3 reads CASSRGGRTEETQYF. CDR3 bases: TGTGCCAGCAGTCGGGGCGGGAGGACCGAAGAGACCCAGTACTTC.

The chain links TRBV11-3 to TRBJ2-4; the match to TRBD1 covers 12 bases. Germline V gives CDR1 SGHNT, CDR2 YENEEA. With V trimmed by 1 base and J by 9 bases, 7 bases remained unmatched. There are 16 residues in the CDR3. This chain's CDR3 is CASSLAPGQGAAIQYF. CDR3 DNA sequence: TGTGCCAGCAGCTTAGCTCCGGGACAGGGGGCTGCCATTCAGTACTTC.

V usage is TRBV6-6 and J usage is TRBJ2-7; TRBD1 agrees at 9 bases. Germline lookup yields CDR1 MNHNY and CDR2 SVGAGI (reference sequence). There are 16 residues in the CDR3. V lost 6 bases, J lost 5 bases, and 14 bases stayed unmatched. In DNA form, the CDR3 reads TGTGCCAGCAGCCCCCCCTCCGGGACAGGGAAAGACGAGCAGTACTTC. It encodes CASSPPSGTGKDEQYF.

For the CDR3, the DNA is TGTGCCAGCAGCCCCATACTAGCTGGAAACACCATATATTTT. Protein product: CASSPILAGNTIYF. This rearrangement joins TRBV6-6 to TRBJ1-3; no firm D call. Germline CDR1 MNHNY, CDR2 SVGAGI (reference sequence). CDR3 length: 14 residues. Trimming stripped 6 bases from V and 2 bases from J, with 11 bases between.

V is TRBV19 and J is TRBJ2-3, with TRBD1 matching over 8 bases. This CDR3 contains 15 residues. J gave up 0 bases and V 5 bases, and 4 bases lay outside the gene matches. Per germline, CDR1 LNHDA and CDR2 SQIVND (reference sequence). The CDR3 bases are TGTGCCAGTAGTTCGGGACAGGTTAGCACAGATACGCAGTATTTT. This translates into CASSSGQVSTDTQYF.

This chain uses TRBV10-3 with TRBJ2-7; possible D gene TRBD2, 5 bases. CDR3 size: 13 residues. V lost 8 bases and J lost 0, with 11 bases in between. Germline V CDR1 and CDR2: ENHRY, SYGVKD. For the CDR3, the DNA is TGTGCCATCGCAAGCGGTAGCTCCTACGAGCAGTACTTC. Residues: CAIASGSSYEQYF.

The chain combines TRBV27 with TRBJ1-5; D might be TRBD1 (6 bases). The V gene's germline CDR1 is MNHEY and CDR2 SMNVEV (reference sequence). V lost 8 bases and J lost 1, with 15 bases in between. The CDR3 loop spans 15 amino acids. CDR3 in DNA: TGTGCCAGCCGAGAGGGGGTATGGAGCAATCAGCCCCAGCATTTT. Amino acid sequence: CASREGVWSNQPQHF.